Following are 28 T cell receptor beta chains from one sample sequenced in a study of CD8+CD57+ T cells in acquired aplastic anemia. CDR3 and TCR beta VDJ profiling relied on genomic DNA as the template. TCRdb processed the reads anew with MiXCR; each CDR3 protein has one entry. The sample comprises hundreds of thousands of distinct CDR3 sequences, about a third of which are singletons, and approximately 0.82% rests with the top ten. Patients who underwent sequencing had shown CD8+CD57+ cell expansion by flow cytometry. The sample comprised sorted CD4+, CD8+, or CD8+CD57+ T cells (not recorded which) from PBMCs. These receptors originate from a human donor with aplastic anemia.

The genes are TRBV7-9 and TRBJ1-6, with 8 bases lining up with TRBD1. The CDR3 loop spans 13 amino acids. CDR1 is SEHNR and CDR2 is FQNEAQ in the germline V gene (reference sequence). Unmatched junction bases numbered 4, after V lost 6 bases and J lost 9 bases. The CDR3 sequence is CASRQGGTSPLHF. As DNA, the CDR3 is TGTGCCAGCAGACAGGGGGGCACTTCACCCCTCCACTTT.

This clonotype was seen just once. V gene TRBV10-1 combines with J gene TRBJ2-5; D might be TRBD2 (5 bases). V gave up 2 bases and J gave up 2 bases, with 12 bases separating them. The CDR3 has 15 amino acids. Germline loops: CDR1 WNHNN, CDR2 SYGVQD (reference sequence). This chain's CDR3 is CASSEVVGVQETQYF. The CDR3 DNA follows: TGCGCCAGCAGTGAGGTCGTCGGGGTTCAAGAGACCCAGTACTTC.

This clonotype was seen a handful of times. The chain joins TRBV7-9 to TRBJ1-1, with D unclear. The germline V gene has CDR1 SEHNR and CDR2 FQNEAQ (reference sequence). This CDR3 is 14 amino acids long. V was shortened by 1 base and J by 3 bases, with 9 bases between the two germline ends. DNA of the CDR3: TGTGCCAGCAGCTTAGAAGCAGGCCACACTGAAGCTTTCTTT. This translates into CASSLEAGHTEAFF.

This clonotype was detected ten times or more. The chain carries TRBV7-6 and TRBJ2-7, with 10 bases lining up with TRBD2. Looked up from germline, CDR1 is SGHVS and CDR2 is FNYEAQ. The CDR3 runs 16 residues. Trimming cost V 4 bases and J 6 bases; bases outside gene matches: 12. The CDR3 nucleotides are TGTGCCAGCAGCTCGCTGGCTAGCGGGGGAGGTGGCGAGCAGTACTTC. Protein sequence: CASSSLASGGGGEQYF.

This clonotype was seen ten or more times. The chain uses TRBV2 and TRBJ2-5; no reliable D call. Germline CDR1 SNHLY, CDR2 FYNNEI. CDR3 length: 15 amino acids. V was trimmed by 6 bases and J by 0 bases, leaving 14 bases between them. The CDR3 coding sequence is TGTGCCAGCAGGGACCGACTGTCGTACCAAGAGACCCAGTACTTC. Encoded protein: CASRDRLSYQETQYF.

A word on this clonotype: A read error may explain this, as a much larger clone is one base away. The chain recombines TRBV19 with TRBJ1-1; no reliable D call. Per the germline V gene, CDR1 is LNHDA and CDR2 is SQIVND (reference sequence). The CDR3 contains 11 residues. Here the CDR3 reads CASSIRLEALF. The CDR3 DNA reads as TGTGCCAGTAGTATCCGACTCGAAGCTCTCTTT. Full variable domain (rest looked up from reference TRBV19 and TRBJ1-1): DGGITQSPKYLFRKEGQNVTLSCEQNLNHDAMYWYRQDPGQGLRLIYYSQIVNDFQKGDIAEGYSVSREKKESFPLTVTSAQKNPTAFYLCASSIRLEALFGQGTRLTVV.

The table lists this clonotype with a few counts. The rearrangement joins TRBV5-8 to TRBJ1-1; no reliable D call. Germline CDR1 SGHTS, CDR2 YDEGEE. Trimming stripped 5 bases from V and 10 bases from J, with 12 bases between. The CDR3 extends over 11 amino acids. As DNA, the CDR3 is TGTGCCAGCAGATCGAGGGCTGGAGCTTTCTTT. It encodes CASRSRAGAFF.

This clonotype was recorded a few times. The V gene is TRBV4-2, the J gene TRBJ1-2; TRBD1 matches 7 bases. Germline V lookup: CDR1 LGHNA, CDR2 YNFKEQ. CDR3 length: 16 residues. V lost 4 bases to trimming and J lost 5 bases; unmatched junction nucleotides: 13. The CDR3, as DNA: TGTGCCAGCAGCCCAGACGCTGAGGGGACAGCGTATGGCTACACCTTC. Its translation is CASSPDAEGTAYGYTF.

This clonotype was seen only a few times. The V and J genes are TRBV9 and TRBJ1-6, with 8 bases aligning to TRBD1. The germline V gene encodes CDR1 SGDLS and CDR2 YYNGEE. Losses at the gene ends were 2 bases for V and 5 bases for J; bases not matched to a gene: 3. The CDR3 loop spans 15 amino acids. CDR3 nucleotide sequence: TGTGCCAGCAGCGTGGGGGACAGGAATAATTCACCCCTCCACTTT. Translation: CASSVGDRNNSPLHF.

This sequence joins TRBV15 and TRBJ2-7, with 8 bases lining up with TRBD1. Germline V gives CDR1 LNHNV, CDR2 YYDKDF (reference sequence). V shed 5 bases and J 10 bases; nucleotides not matched to a gene: 7. CDR3 length: 12 amino acids. CDR3 nucleotide sequence: TGTGCCACCAGCCCTCACGGACAGGGTCAGTACTTC. Translation: CATSPHGQGQYF.

This clonotype appeared once. This chain connects TRBV4-2 to TRBJ2-7, with 13 bases that match TRBD2. The CDR3 is made up of 21 amino acids. The J segment lost 3 bases and the V segment lost 0 bases, leaving 17 bases of the junction unmatched. The germline gives CDR1 LGHNA, CDR2 YNFKEQ. The CDR3 spells CASSQDSPRPGLAGKHYEQYF. CDR3 nucleotide sequence: TGTGCCAGCAGCCAAGATTCCCCGCGTCCGGGACTAGCGGGAAAGCACTACGAGCAGTACTTC.

This chain uses TRBV30 with TRBJ1-5, with TRBD1 matching over 8 bases. This CDR3 spans 14 amino acids. V gave up 2 bases and J gave up 11 bases; unmatched junction bases: 11. The germline V gene has CDR1 GTSNPN and CDR2 SVGIG (reference sequence). The CDR3 loop reads CAWSPQGGSSTQHF. The CDR3 bases are TGTGCCTGGAGTCCACAGGGGGGCTCCAGCACCCAGCATTTT.

V gene TRBV7-9 combines with J gene TRBJ1-6, with D possibly matching TRBD1 (5 bases). The length of the CDR3 is 13 residues. CDR1 and CDR2 from the germline V gene are SEHNR and FQNEAQ (reference sequence). V lost 10 bases, J lost 7 bases, and 14 bases lay in between. The CDR3, as DNA: TGTGCCACCCGGCGGGACGGGAATTCACCCCTCCACTTT. This gives the protein CATRRDGNSPLHF.

This clonotype has ten or more counts. CDR3 nucleotides: TGTGCCAGTAGTTTATCGACTAGCTACGAGCAGTACTTC. This translates into CASSLSTSYEQYF. The chain couples TRBV19 to TRBJ2-7; perhaps TRBD2 as D (6 bases). Germline V gene data show CDR1 as LNHDA and CDR2 as SQIVND (reference sequence). The CDR3 is 13 residues long. V was trimmed by 5 bases and J by 3 bases, leaving 11 bases between them.

A few counts support this clonotype. V is TRBV4-2 and J is TRBJ1-6; D unresolved. Trimming removed 0 bases at V and 4 bases at J, with 10 bases between. Germline V CDR1 and CDR2: LGHNA, YNFKEQ. The CDR3 is made up of 16 amino acids. This CDR3 reads CASSQDLREYNSPLHF. In DNA form, the CDR3 reads TGTGCCAGCAGCCAAGATTTAAGGGAGTATAATTCACCCCTCCACTTT.

Many counts were recorded for this clonotype. The chain is built from TRBV7-3 and TRBJ2-5; TRBD2 matches 7 bases. V trimming: 2 bases; J trimming: 5 bases; junction bases outside the gene matches: 5. The germline V gene has CDR1 SGHTA and CDR2 FQGTGA. This CDR3 region has 14 residues. CDR3 residues: CASSLEAGKETQYF. Here the CDR3 DNA reads TGTGCCAGCAGCTTAGAAGCGGGGAAGGAGACCCAGTACTTC.

The rearrangement joins TRBV6-1 to TRBJ2-5; D may be TRBD1 (5 bases). The J call is doubtful: the DNA matches TRBJ2-7 better. CDR3 length equals 15 residues. The germline gives CDR1 MNHNS, CDR2 SASEGT. CDR3 nucleotides: TGTGCCAGCAGTGAAGCAATAGGGGCCCCCTACGAGCAGTACTTC. This encodes CASSEAIGAPYEQYF.

This clonotype was picked up many times. The chain employs TRBV9 and TRBJ1-1, with D hard to call. The CDR3 length is 13 residues. Germline V lookup: CDR1 SGDLS, CDR2 YYNGEE. The V and J ends lost 5 bases and 2 bases respectively, with 10 bases between them. The CDR3 DNA reads as TGTGCCAGCAGTGCGACAAGTAACACTGAAGCTTTCTTT. Its translation is CASSATSNTEAFF.

This clonotype was observed a handful of times. CDR3 DNA sequence: TGTGCCAGCATCCCAGGACCAAGGGAAGCGAACACTGAAGCTTTCTTT. Translation gives CASIPGPREANTEAFF. The chain is built from TRBV12-3 or TRBV12-4 and TRBJ1-1; D gene uncertain. Trimming took 7 bases from V and 1 from J, leaving 19 bases between them. The CDR3 contains 16 residues.

The chain joins TRBV3-1 to TRBJ2-7, with D unclear. Trimming cost V 0 bases and J 7 bases, with 19 bases left between them. The CDR3 contains 16 residues. Germline V lookup: CDR1 LGHDT, CDR2 YNNKEL (reference sequence). DNA for the CDR3: TGTGCCAGCAGCCAAGATTTATTGTGGCAGAGAGGAGAGCAGTACTTC. It is translated as CASSQDLLWQRGEQYF.

This clonotype was seen only a few times. The gene calls are TRBV2 and TRBJ2-7; the D call may be TRBD1 or TRBD2 (5 bases each). V was trimmed by 11 bases and J by 5 bases, leaving 19 bases between them. The germline V gene encodes CDR1 SNHLY and CDR2 FYNNEI. This CDR3 has 13 residues. The CDR3 loop reads CARDLGQGHEQYF. CDR3 bases: TGTGCCCGGGACCTCGGTCAGGGCCACGAGCAGTACTTC.

This clonotype was detected many times. The chain uses TRBV20-1 and TRBJ2-7; weak D call: TRBD2 (5 bases). Germline loops: CDR1 DFQATT, CDR2 SNEGSKA (reference sequence). Trimming removed 5 bases at V and 4 bases at J, with 15 bases between. This CDR3 has 13 residues. The CDR3, as DNA: TGCAGTGCTTTGCGAGGGAATCCATACGAGCAGTACTTC. Encoded protein: CSALRGNPYEQYF.

In this sample, this clonotype turned up many times. One junction end does not reproduce the germline sequence, and a read error may be involved. This chain links TRBV18 with TRBJ2-5, with D hard to call. The CDR3 is 14 residues long. Germline V CDR1 and CDR2: KGHSH, LQKENI. The DNA for the CDR3 is TGTGCCAGCTCACCACCCAGCCACCATGAGACCCAGTACTTC. Translated: CASSPPSHHETQYF.

At least ten counts were recorded for this clonotype. This chain links TRBV7-2 with TRBJ2-5, with no clear D. CDR3 length: 12 residues. Trimming stripped 5 bases from V and 9 bases from J, with 13 bases between. Germline-derived CDR1 and CDR2 are SGHTA and FQGNSA. The chain's CDR3 is CASSPDPTAQYF. The CDR3 DNA reads TGTGCCAGCAGCCCGGACCCGACGGCCCAGTACTTC.

The J gene is TRBJ1-1, the V gene TRBV3-1, with D possibly being TRBD1 (6 bases). Trimming cost V 5 bases and J 6 bases, with 22 bases left between them. CDR1 is LGHDT and CDR2 is YNNKEL in the germline V gene (reference sequence). This CDR3 comprises 16 residues. The chain's CDR3 is CASSERDNWGGAEAFF. The CDR3 nucleotides are TGTGCCAGCAGCGAGAGGGACAACTGGGGAGGCGCTGAAGCTTTCTTT.

A single count supports this clonotype. The genes are TRBV9 and TRBJ2-5, with no clear D. The CDR3 contains 13 residues. Germline V gene lookup returns CDR1 SGDLS and CDR2 YYNGEE. V was cut by 1 base and J by 4 bases, with 8 bases left in between. CDR3 bases: TGTGCCAGCAGCGTAACAGCTGTAGAGACCCAGTACTTC. It codes for CASSVTAVETQYF.

This clonotype has a count of ten or more. The rearrangement uses TRBV5-1 and TRBJ2-7; D remains ambiguous. Trimming cost V 2 bases and J 0 bases, with 9 bases left between them. The CDR3 runs 14 residues. In germline, CDR1 is SGHRS, CDR2 YFSETQ. CDR3 sequence: CASSFDSSSYEQYF. The CDR3 DNA sequence: TGCGCCAGCAGCTTTGACTCCAGCTCCTACGAGCAGTACTTC.

This clonotype came up many times. The V gene is TRBV5-1, the J gene TRBJ1-2, with a possible D match to TRBD1 (6 bases). Germline V gene lookup returns CDR1 SGHRS and CDR2 YFSETQ. V was clipped by 3 bases and J by 7 bases, with 16 bases between them. The CDR3 is 14 amino acids. The CDR3 spells CASSSGTLSFGYTF. Here the CDR3 DNA reads TGCGCCAGCAGCTCCGGGACACTGTCTTTTGGCTACACCTTC. The complete variable domain, with remaining parts taken from reference TRBV5-1 and TRBJ1-2, reads KAGVTQTPRYLIKTRGQQVTLSCSPISGHRSVSWYQQTPGQGLQFLFEYFSETQRNKGNFPGRFSGRQFSNSRSEMNVSTLELGDSALYLCASSSGTLSFGYTFGSGTRLTVV.